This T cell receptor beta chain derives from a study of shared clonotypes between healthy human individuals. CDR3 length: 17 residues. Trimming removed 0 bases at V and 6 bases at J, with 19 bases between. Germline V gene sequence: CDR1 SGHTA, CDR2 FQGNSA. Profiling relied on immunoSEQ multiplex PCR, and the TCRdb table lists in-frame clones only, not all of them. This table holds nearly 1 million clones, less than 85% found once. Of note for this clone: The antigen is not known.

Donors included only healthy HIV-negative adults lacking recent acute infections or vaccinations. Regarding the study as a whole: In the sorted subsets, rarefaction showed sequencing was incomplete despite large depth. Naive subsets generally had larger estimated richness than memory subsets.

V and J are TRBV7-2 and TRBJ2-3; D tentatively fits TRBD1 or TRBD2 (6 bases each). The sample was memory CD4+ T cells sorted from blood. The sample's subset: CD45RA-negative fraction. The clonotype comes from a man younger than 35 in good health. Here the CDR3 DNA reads TGTGCCAGCAGCTTAGCTGGGCTAGCGAGAGGGGGGGATACGCAGTATTTT. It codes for CASSLAGLARGGDTQYF.